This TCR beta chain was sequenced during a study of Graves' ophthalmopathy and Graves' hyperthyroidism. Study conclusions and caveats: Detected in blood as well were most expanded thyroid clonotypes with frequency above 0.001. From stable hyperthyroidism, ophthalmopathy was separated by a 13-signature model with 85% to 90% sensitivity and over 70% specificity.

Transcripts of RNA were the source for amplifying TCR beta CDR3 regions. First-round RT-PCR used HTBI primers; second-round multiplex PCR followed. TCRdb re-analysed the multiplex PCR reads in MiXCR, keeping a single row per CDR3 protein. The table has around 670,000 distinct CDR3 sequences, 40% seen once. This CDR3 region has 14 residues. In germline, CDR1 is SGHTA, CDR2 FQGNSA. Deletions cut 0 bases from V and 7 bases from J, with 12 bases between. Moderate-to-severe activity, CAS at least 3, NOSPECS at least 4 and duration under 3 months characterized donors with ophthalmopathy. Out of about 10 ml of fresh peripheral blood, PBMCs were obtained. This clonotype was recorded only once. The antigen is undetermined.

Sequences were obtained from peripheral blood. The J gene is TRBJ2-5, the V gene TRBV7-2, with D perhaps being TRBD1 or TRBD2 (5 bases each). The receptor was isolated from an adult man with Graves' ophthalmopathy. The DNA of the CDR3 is TGTGCCAGCAGCTTAGCCGGGACCACCGGGACCCAGTACTTC. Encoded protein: CASSLAGTTGTQYF.